This T cell receptor beta chain was documented in a study of shared clonotypes between healthy human individuals. Overall study context: Donors consisted of a couple of women and a few men between 18 and 49.

About this clone itself: Antigen: not known.

The donor population consisted of healthy HIV-negative adults with no recent acute infections or vaccinations. This CDR3 has 15 amino acids. The germline gives CDR1 SGHNT, CDR2 YYREEE (reference sequence). V was pared by 0 bases and J by 4 bases, with 11 bases between. Study-level results: The study sampled only blood, and tissue repertoires likely differ. The study generally estimated greater richness for naive than memory subsets.

TCRdb keeps only in-frame clones here, not all; method: immunoSEQ multiplex PCR. The profile covers more than 900,000 clones, with about 84% appearing a single time and roughly 0.61% taken by the ten largest. This receptor was taken from a young man in good health. Some clones in this sample may be carry-over from other donors' samples. The chain joins TRBV5-4 to TRBJ2-1; D might be TRBD2 (6 bases). The sequenced sample was memory CD4+ T cells from PBMCs. Regarding subset: CD45RA-negative fraction. CDR3 loop: CASSLGRGLYNEQFF. CDR3 DNA: TGTGCCAGCAGCTTGGGGCGGGGTCTATACAATGAGCAGTTCTTC.